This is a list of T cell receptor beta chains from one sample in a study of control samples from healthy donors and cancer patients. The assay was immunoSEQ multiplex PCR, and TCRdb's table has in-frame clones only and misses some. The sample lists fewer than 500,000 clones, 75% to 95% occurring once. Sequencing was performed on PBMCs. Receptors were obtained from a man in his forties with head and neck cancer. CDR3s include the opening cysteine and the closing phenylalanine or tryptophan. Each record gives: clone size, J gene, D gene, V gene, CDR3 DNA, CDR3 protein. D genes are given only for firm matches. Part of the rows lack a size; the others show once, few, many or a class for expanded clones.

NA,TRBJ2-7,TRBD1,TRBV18,TGTGCCAGCTCACAGGACAGGGATGGTTCCTACGAGCAGTACTTC,CASSQDRDGSYEQYF
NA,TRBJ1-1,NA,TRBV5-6,TGTGCCAGCAGCTTAGATAATCAGGGGATGAACACTGAAGCTTTCTTT,CASSLDNQGMNTEAFF
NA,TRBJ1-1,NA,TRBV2,TGTGCCAGCAAAACAGGAATGAACACTGAAGCTTTCTTT,CASKTGMNTEAFF
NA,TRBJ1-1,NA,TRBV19,TGTGCCAGTAGTATAGGGTATAAGGGACCGCGGTTTAGGACTGAAGCTTTCTTT,CASSIGYKGPRFRTEAFF
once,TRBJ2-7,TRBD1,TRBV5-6,TGTGCCAGCACCCTCCGGCACAGGGGAGAGCAGTACTTC,CASTLRHRGEQYF
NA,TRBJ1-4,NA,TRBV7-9,TGTGCCAGCAGCCCACCCGTTGCGGCGGGACCCACTAATGAAAAACTGTTTTTT,CASSPPVAAGPTNEKLFF
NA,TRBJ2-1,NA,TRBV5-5,TGTGCCAGCAGCTTGGCGGCCTCACCGGCTGGGAATGAGCAGTTCTTC,CASSLAASPAGNEQFF
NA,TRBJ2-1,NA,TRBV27,TGTGCCAGCAGTTCCGGACATCCCGGGGGTGAGCAGTTCTTC,CASSSGHPGGEQFF
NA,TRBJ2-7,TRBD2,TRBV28,TGTGCCAGCAGCAGGCCGTCTAGCGGTCGATACGAGCAGTACTTC,CASSRPSSGRYEQYF
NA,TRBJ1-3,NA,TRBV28,TGTGCCAGCAGTTACCCCGTGGAACTGTCGAACACCATATATTTT,CASSYPVELSNTIYF
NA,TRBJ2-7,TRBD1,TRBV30,TGTGCCTGGATGGGAGCGGGACAGGGGATCTACGAGCAGTACTTC,CAWMGAGQGIYEQYF
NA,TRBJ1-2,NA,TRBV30,TGTGCCTGGAGTGTACCGGGCCCGGGTGGCTACACCTTC,CAWSVPGPGGYTF
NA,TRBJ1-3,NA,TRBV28,TGTGCCAGCAGTCCCGACAGGAGCTCTGGAAACACCATATATTTT,CASSPDRSSGNTIYF
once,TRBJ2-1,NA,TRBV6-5,TGTGCCAGCAGTTACTCGGCGAACCTTTACAATGAGCAGTTCTTC,CASSYSANLYNEQFF
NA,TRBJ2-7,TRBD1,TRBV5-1,TGCGCCAGCAGCTTGGGACAGGGGGGTGGTTACGAGCAGTACTTC,CASSLGQGGGYEQYF
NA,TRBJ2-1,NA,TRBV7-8,TGTGCCAGCAGCTTGACTTACAATGAGCAGTTCTTC,CASSLTYNEQFF
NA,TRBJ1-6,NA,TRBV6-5,TGTGCCAGCAGTTACGGCGGAGTAAGTGATTCACCCCTCCACTTT,CASSYGGVSDSPLHF
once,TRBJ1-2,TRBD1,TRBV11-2,TGTGCCAGCAGCCCTCGTGGGACAGGGGGGGCTAACTATGGCTACACCTTC,CASSPRGTGGANYGYTF
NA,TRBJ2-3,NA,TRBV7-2,TGTGCCAGCAGCTTACTAGCAGATACGCAGTATTTT,CASSLLADTQYF
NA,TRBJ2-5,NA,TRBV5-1,TGCGCCAGCAGCCCCCGGGCGGAGACCCAGTACTTC,CASSPRAETQYF
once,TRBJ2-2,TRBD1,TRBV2,TGTGCCAGCACTTCGGACAGGGGTCACACCGGGGAGCTGTTTTTT,CASTSDRGHTGELFF
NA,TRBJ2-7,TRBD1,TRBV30,TGTGCCTGGAGTGATCAGGGGGTAGGAAACGAGCAGTACTTC,CAWSDQGVGNEQYF
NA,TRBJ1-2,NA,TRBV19,TGTGCCAGTAGTATGACGGATGGCTACACCTTC,CASSMTDGYTF
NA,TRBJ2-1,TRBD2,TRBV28,TGTGCCAGCAGGCCCCCAATCGCGGGAGCGGACGATGAGCAGTTCTTC,CASRPPIAGADDEQFF
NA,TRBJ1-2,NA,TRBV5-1,TGCGCCAGCAGCTTGGGTCACACAGACCCTCTGTATGGCTACACCTTC,CASSLGHTDPLYGYTF
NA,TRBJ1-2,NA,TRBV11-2,TGTGCCAGCAGCTTAACAGGAGGGATATACGGGGGCTACACCTTC,CASSLTGGIYGGYTF